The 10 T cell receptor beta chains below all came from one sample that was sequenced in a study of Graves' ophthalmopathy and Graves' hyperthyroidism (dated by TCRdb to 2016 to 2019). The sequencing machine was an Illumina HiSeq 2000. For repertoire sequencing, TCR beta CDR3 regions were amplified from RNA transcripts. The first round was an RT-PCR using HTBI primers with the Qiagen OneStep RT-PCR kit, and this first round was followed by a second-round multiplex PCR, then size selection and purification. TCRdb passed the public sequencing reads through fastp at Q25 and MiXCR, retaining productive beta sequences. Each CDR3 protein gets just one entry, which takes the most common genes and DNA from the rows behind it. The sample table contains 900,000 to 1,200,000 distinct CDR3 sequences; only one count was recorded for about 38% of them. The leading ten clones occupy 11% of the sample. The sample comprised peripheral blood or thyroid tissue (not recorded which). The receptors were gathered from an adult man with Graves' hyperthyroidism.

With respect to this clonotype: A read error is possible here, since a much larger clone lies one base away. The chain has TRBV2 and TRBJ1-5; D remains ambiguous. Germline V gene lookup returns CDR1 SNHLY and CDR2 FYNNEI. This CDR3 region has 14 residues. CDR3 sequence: CASSLRGNDQPRHF. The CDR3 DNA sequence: TGTGCCAGCAGCTTAAGAGGGAACGATCAGCCCCGGCATTTT.

The CDR3, as DNA: TGTGCCTGGAGTGTATTCGGACAGCCGCCCTACGAGCAGTACTTC. It yields the protein CAWSVFGQPPYEQYF. The chain uses TRBV30 and TRBJ2-7; tentatively, D is TRBD1 (6 bases). The germline V and J ends were trimmed by 0 bases and 2 bases, with 14 bases remaining between them. The CDR3 has 15 amino acids. Germline loops: CDR1 GTSNPN, CDR2 SVGIG (reference sequence).

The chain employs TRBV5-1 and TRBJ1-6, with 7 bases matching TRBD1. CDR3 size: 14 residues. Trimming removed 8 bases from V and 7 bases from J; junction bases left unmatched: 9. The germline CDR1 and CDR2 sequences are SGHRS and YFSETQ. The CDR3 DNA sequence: TGCGCCAGTAAGACAGGGAGGGACAATTCACCCCTCCACTTT. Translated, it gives CASKTGRDNSPLHF.

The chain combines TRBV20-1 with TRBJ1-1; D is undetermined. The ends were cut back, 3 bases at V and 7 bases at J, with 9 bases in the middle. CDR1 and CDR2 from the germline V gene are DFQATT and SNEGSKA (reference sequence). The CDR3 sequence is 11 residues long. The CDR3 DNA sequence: TGCAGTGCTAGTTTGGGAAGTGAAGCTTTCTTT. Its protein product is CSASLGSEAFF.

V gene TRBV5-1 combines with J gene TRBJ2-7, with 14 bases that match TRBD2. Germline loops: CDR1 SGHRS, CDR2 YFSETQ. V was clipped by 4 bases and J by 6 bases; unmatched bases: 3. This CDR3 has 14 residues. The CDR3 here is CASSTGTSGSEQYF. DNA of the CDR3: TGCGCCAGCAGCACGGGGACTAGCGGGAGCGAGCAGTACTTC.

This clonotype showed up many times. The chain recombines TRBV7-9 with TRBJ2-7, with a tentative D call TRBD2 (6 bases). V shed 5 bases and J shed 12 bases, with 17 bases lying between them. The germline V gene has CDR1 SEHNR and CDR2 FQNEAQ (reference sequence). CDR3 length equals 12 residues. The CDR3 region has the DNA TGTGCCAGCAGCCCAGACTCTCTAGCGCTGTACTTC. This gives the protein CASSPDSLALYF.

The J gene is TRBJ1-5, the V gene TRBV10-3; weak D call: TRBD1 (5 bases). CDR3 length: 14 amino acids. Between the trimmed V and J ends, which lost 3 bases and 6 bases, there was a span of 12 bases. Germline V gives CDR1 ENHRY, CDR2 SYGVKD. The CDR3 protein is CAISDSGARQPQHF. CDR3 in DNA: TGTGCCATCAGTGATAGCGGGGCACGTCAGCCCCAGCATTTT.

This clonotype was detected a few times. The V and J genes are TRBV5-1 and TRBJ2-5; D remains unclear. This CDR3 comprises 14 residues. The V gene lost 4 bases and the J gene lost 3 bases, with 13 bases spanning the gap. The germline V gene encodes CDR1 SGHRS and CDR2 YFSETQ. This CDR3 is CASSPRSNEETQYF. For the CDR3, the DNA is TGCGCCAGCAGCCCACGGTCCAACGAAGAGACCCAGTACTTC.

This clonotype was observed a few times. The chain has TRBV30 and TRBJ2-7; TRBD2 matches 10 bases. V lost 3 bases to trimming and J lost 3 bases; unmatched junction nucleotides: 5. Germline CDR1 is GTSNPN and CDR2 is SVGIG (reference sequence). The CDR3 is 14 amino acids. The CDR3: CAWRVAGGNYEQYF. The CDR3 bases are TGTGCCTGGAGAGTAGCGGGAGGTAACTACGAGCAGTACTTC.

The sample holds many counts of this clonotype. The CDR3 here is CSADSLWGGGYGYTF. The DNA for the CDR3 is TGCAGTGCTGACTCCCTCTGGGGGGGCGGGTATGGCTACACCTTC. This chain uses TRBV20-1 with TRBJ1-2; TRBD1 might be the D (6 bases). The germline gives CDR1 DFQATT, CDR2 SNEGSKA (reference sequence). This CDR3 is 15 amino acids long. Trimming took 5 bases from V and 5 from J, leaving 21 bases between them.